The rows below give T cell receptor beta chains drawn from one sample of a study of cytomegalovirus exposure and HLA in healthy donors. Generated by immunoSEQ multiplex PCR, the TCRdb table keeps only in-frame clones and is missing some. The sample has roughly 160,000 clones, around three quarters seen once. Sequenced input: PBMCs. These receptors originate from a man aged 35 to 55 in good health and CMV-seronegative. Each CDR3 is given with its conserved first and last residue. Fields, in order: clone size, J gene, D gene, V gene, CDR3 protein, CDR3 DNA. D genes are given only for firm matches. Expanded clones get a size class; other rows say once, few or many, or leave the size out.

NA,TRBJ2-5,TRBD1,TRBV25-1,CASSGYRGSETQYF,TGTGCCAGCAGTGGATACAGGGGATCAGAGACCCAGTACTTC
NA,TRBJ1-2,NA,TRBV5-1,CASSAEREGRGYTF,TGCGCCAGCAGCGCCGAAAGGGAGGGGAGAGGCTACACCTTC
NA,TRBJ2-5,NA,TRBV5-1,CASSRRRGQETQYF,TGCGCCAGCAGCCGTAGGCGGGGACAAGAGACCCAGTACTTC
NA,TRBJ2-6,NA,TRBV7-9,CASSRLFMRANGLTF,TGTGCCAGCAGCAGGCTGTTCATGAGGGCCAACGGCCTGACTTTC
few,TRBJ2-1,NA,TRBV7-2,CASTPGTLFPYNEQFF,TGTGCCAGCACCCCCGGGACTCTATTTCCCTACAATGAGCAGTTCTTC
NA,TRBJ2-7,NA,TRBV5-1,CASSFSRQGTTYEQYF,TGCGCCAGCAGCTTTAGTAGGCAGGGGACGACCTACGAGCAGTACTTC
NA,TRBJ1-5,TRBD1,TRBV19,CASSHDRGRFSNQPQHF,TGTGCCAGTAGCCACGACAGGGGGCGCTTCAGCAATCAGCCCCAGCATTTT
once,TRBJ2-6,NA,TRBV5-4,CASGERGGPSGANGLTF,TGTGCCAGCGGGGAGAGGGGGGGTCCGTCTGGGGCCAACGGCCTGACTTTC
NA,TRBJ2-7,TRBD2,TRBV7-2,CASSYSGRVTYEQYF,TGTGCCAGCAGCTACAGCGGGAGAGTAACCTACGAGCAGTACTTC
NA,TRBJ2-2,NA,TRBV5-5,CASSSPGYGTGELFF,TGTGCCAGCAGTTCCCCGGGGTACGGCACCGGGGAGCTGTTTTTT
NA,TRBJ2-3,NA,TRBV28,CASSGGVGGRTQYF,TGTGCCAGCAGCGGCGGGGTCGGAGGACGTACGCAGTATTTT
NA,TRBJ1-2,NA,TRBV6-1,CASSERATGHYGYTF,TGTGCCAGCAGTGAAAGGGCGACAGGCCACTATGGCTACACCTTC
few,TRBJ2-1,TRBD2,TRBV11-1,CASSPRLAGEVNEQFF,TGTGCCAGCAGCCCGAGACTAGCGGGAGAGGTCAATGAGCAGTTCTTC
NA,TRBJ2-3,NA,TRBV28,CASSLLGLADTQYF,TGTGCCAGCAGTCTCCTGGGACTCGCAGATACGCAGTATTTT
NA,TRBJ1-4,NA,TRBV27,CASSRRQVGNEKLFF,TGTGCCAGCAGTCGACGACAAGTCGGAAATGAAAAACTGTTTTTT
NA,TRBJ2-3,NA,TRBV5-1,CASSIGGLDTQYF,TGCGCCAGCAGCATCGGCGGGTTAGATACGCAGTATTTT
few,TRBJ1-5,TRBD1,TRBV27,CATRRGQVAAEPQHF,TGTGCCACCCGGCGAGGACAGGTGGCGGCGGAGCCCCAGCATTTT
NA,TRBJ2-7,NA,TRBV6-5,CASSRGGGTYEQYF,TGTGCCAGCAGTAGAGGAGGGGGCACCTACGAGCAGTACTTC
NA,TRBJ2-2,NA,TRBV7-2,CASSLDGGTNTGELFF,TGTGCCAGCAGCTTAGACGGGGGTACGAACACCGGGGAGCTGTTTTTT
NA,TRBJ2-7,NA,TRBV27,CASSFGGGYEQYF,TGTGCCAGCAGTTTCGGGGGTGGATACGAGCAGTACTTC
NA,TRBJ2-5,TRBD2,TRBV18,CASSPGLGVETQYF,TGTGCCAGCTCACCTGGACTAGGGGTTGAGACCCAGTACTTC
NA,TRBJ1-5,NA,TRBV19,CASRQTGINQPQHF,TGTGCCAGTAGACAGACAGGAATCAATCAGCCCCAGCATTTT
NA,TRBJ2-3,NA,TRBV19,CASSRTTSTDTQYF,TGTGCCAGTAGTAGGACTACTAGCACAGATACGCAGTATTTT
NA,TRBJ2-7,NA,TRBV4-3,CASSQDGTGEQYF,TGCGCCAGCAGCCAAGATGGAACAGGAGAGCAGTACTTC
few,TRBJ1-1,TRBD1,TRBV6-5,CASSELTGADTEAFF,TGTGCCAGCAGCGAACTGACAGGGGCTGACACTGAAGCTTTCTTT